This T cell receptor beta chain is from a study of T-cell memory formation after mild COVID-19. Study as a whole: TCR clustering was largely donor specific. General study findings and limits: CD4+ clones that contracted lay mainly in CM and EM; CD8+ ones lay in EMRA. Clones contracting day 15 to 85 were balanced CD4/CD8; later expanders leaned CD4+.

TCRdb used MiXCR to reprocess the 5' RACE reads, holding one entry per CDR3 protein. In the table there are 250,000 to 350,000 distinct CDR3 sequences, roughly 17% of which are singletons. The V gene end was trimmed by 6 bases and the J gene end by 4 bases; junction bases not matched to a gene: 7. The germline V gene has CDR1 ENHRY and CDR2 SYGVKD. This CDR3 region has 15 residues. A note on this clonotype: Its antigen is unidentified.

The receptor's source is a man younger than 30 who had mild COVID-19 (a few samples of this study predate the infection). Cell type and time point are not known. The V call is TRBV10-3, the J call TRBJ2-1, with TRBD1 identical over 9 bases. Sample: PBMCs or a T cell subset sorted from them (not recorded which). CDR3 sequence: CAIRSTGGTYNEQFF. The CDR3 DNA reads TGTGCCATCAGGAGTACAGGGGGCACGTACAATGAGCAGTTCTTC.